The present T cell receptor beta chain was sequenced within a study of graft-versus-host responses after intestinal transplantation. Method: immunoSEQ multiplex PCR; TCRdb's copy keeps in-frame clones and lacks some. The data show some 110,000 clones, approximately 84% seen once. The CDR3 covers 16 residues. Germline V gene data show CDR1 as SGHRS and CDR2 as YFSETQ. Trimming removed 0 bases from V and 5 bases from J; junction bases left unmatched: 3. Remarks on this clone: The antigen remains unidentified.

The chain carries TRBV5-1 and TRBJ2-1; 12 bases are shared with TRBD2. This TCR came from a human donor who received an intestinal transplant. Sequences were derived from unstimulated CD4+ T cells sorted from spleen or lymph node cells, sampled before intestinal transplant. The CDR3, as DNA: TGCGCCAGCAGCTTGGAGACTAGCGGGGGTCACAATGAGCAGTTCTTC. Protein sequence: CASSLETSGGHNEQFF. Using reference TRBV5-1 and TRBJ2-1 for the parts outside the CDR3, the full variable domain is KAGVTQTPRYLIKTRGQQVTLSCSPISGHRSVSWYQQTPGQGLQFLFEYFSETQRNKGNFPGRFSGRQFSNSRSEMNVSTLELGDSALYLCASSLETSGGHNEQFFGPGTRLTVL.